These 11 T cell receptor beta chains were all obtained from the same sample, sequenced in a study of shared clonotypes between healthy human individuals. The protocol was immunoSEQ multiplex PCR, while the TCRdb copy is restricted to in-frame clones and leaves out a portion. Seen here are fewer than 3 million clones, just under 95% observed once, and the top ten hold around 0.4%. The sample was naive CD4+ T cells from PBMCs. Sample subset: CD45RA+ positively selected. These receptors came from a man aged 18 to 35 in good health. Some clones in this sample may be carry-over from other donors' samples.

This clone is a singleton in its sample. The rearrangement uses TRBV27 and TRBJ1-3; 8 positions agree with TRBD1. This CDR3 is built from 15 residues. V shed 5 bases, J shed 6 bases, and the junction held 9 bases outside the gene matches. Germline V lookup: CDR1 MNHEY, CDR2 SMNVEV (reference sequence). This CDR3 is CASSSQGQGANTIYF. Here the CDR3 DNA reads TGTGCCAGCAGTAGTCAAGGACAGGGAGCAAACACCATATATTTT.

J is TRBJ2-3 and V is TRBV6-1; D might be TRBD2 (6 bases). The V gene's germline CDR1 is MNHNS and CDR2 SASEGT. Trimming took off 4 bases at V and 5 bases at J, with 16 bases between the two ends. This CDR3 comprises 15 residues. CDR3 amino acids: CASSGLGHEVDTQYF. The CDR3 coding sequence is TGTGCCAGCAGTGGACTAGGTCATGAGGTAGATACGCAGTATTTT.

This chain uses TRBV6-1 with TRBJ1-1; D is uncertain. CDR1 and CDR2 from the germline V gene are MNHNS and SASEGT. The ends were cut back, 4 bases at V and 7 bases at J, with 10 bases in the middle. The CDR3 spans 12 residues. The CDR3: CASSVTRGEAFF. CDR3 sequence (DNA): TGTGCCAGCAGTGTAACTAGAGGTGAAGCTTTCTTT.

This clone appeared a single time. The junction shows a germline mismatch at one end, possibly a read error. The chain carries TRBV7-2 and TRBJ2-7; TRBD1 might be the D (5 bases). Germline values: CDR1 SGHTA, CDR2 FQGNSA. This CDR3 is 15 amino acids long. Here the CDR3 DNA reads TGTGCCAGCAGCTTAGGTGGGGCGGTGGGCGCAGGATGGCACTTC. It is translated as CASSLGGAVGAGWHF.

This chain joins TRBV4-1 and TRBJ2-2; weak D call: TRBD2 (7 bases). The CDR3 sequence is 17 residues long. V dropped 0 bases and J dropped 4 bases, with 15 bases sitting between them. Germline CDR1 MGHRA, CDR2 YSYEKL. The CDR3 reads CASSQELGGARTGELFF. CDR3 in DNA: TGCGCCAGCAGCCAAGAACTGGGGGGGGCGCGCACCGGGGAGCTGTTTTTT.

The chain is built from TRBV19 and TRBJ1-2; D uncertain. V was clipped by 3 bases and J by 1 base, with 12 bases between them. The germline V gene encodes CDR1 LNHDA and CDR2 SQIVND (reference sequence). This CDR3 region has 15 residues. The CDR3 region has the DNA TGTGCCAGTAGTATTGGACCCTGGAATAACTATGGCTACACCTTC. This codes for CASSIGPWNNYGYTF. The full variable domain, completed using reference TRBV19 and TRBJ1-2, is DGGITQSPKYLFRKEGQNVTLSCEQNLNHDAMYWYRQDPGQGLRLIYYSQIVNDFQKGDIAEGYSVSREKKESFPLTVTSAQKNPTAFYLCASSIGPWNNYGYTFGSGTRLTVV.

This clone showed up just a few times. The chain carries TRBV2 and TRBJ1-4; possible D gene TRBD1, 6 bases. Germline V lookup: CDR1 SNHLY, CDR2 FYNNEI. Trimming pared 6 bases from V and 10 bases from J, leaving 12 bases between. The CDR3 has 12 amino acids. The CDR3, as DNA: TGTGCCAGCAGGCAGGGGACTCTAAAACTGTTTTTT. It encodes CASRQGTLKLFF.

This sequence joins TRBV7-9 and TRBJ2-2; 11 bases line up with TRBD2. Germline loops: CDR1 SEHNR, CDR2 FQNEAQ (reference sequence). This CDR3 region has 17 residues. The trim removed 5 bases at V and 5 bases at J, leaving 10 bases unmatched. As DNA, the CDR3 is TGTGCCAGCAGCCCTACTAGCGGGAGTATTGGAACCGGGGAGCTGTTTTTT. This encodes CASSPTSGSIGTGELFF.

The chain recombines TRBV6-1 with TRBJ2-5; TRBD2 agrees at 8 bases. Germline CDR1 and CDR2: MNHNS and SASEGT. V dropped 11 bases and J dropped 4; count of bases not matched to a gene: 12. This CDR3 has 14 amino acids. The CDR3 is CASRGGGRGETQYF. CDR3 in DNA: TGTGCCTCCCGGGGGGGCGGGAGAGGAGAGACCCAGTACTTC.

This clone showed up just once. The chain combines TRBV7-2 with TRBJ2-1, with D unclear. V gave up 1 base and J gave up 6 bases, with 7 bases separating them. This CDR3 has 13 residues. Germline CDR1 is SGHTA and CDR2 is FQGNSA. CDR3 DNA sequence: TGTGCCAGCAGCTTAGGGGCACCCAATGAGCAGTTCTTC. This translates into CASSLGAPNEQFF.

The chain uses TRBV18 and TRBJ2-7; TRBD1 matches 7 bases. The CDR3 sequence is 14 residues long. J was trimmed by 4 bases and V by 8 bases; bases with no gene match: 11. CDR1 is KGHSH, CDR2 LQKENI, per germline. The CDR3 loop is CASRLGQIPYEQYF. The CDR3 coding sequence is TGTGCCAGCCGATTGGGACAGATACCTTACGAGCAGTACTTC.